This section outlines one T cell receptor (beta chain) sequence together with its context. The sample belongs to a study of blood T cell repertoires in COVID-19. Study-level background: The origin of the acute and convalescent COVID-19 samples was the United States, Italy and Spain.

All enrollees were about 18 to 89 years old and from roughly 22 US areas. Participants had their cohort set by participant-reported clinical history. Under the authors' procedure: By means of reference gene primer amplification, nucleated cell counts were estimated. TCRdb keeps only in-frame clones here, not all; method: immunoSEQ multiplex PCR. The V and J calls and clone size are taken from that table; D and trimming were inferred from the DNA. The table records roughly 240,000 clones, over 80% of them present only once. The CDR3 consists of 14 residues. Germline V gives CDR1 LGHDT, CDR2 YNNKEL (reference sequence). V gave up 4 bases and J gave up 7 bases; unmatched junction bases: 5.

The material sequenced was PBMCs or T cells enriched from blood (not recorded which). The clonotype was recovered from a woman aged 25-40 years with acute COVID-19. J is TRBJ2-1 and V is TRBV3-1 (or the pseudogene TRBV3-2); 9 nucleotides match TRBD1. The CDR3 DNA sequence: TGTGCCAGCAGCCCCCGGGACAGGGCTAATGAGCAGTTCTTC. Translating it yields CASSPRDRANEQFF.